This T cell receptor beta chain was retrieved from a study of cytomegalovirus exposure and HLA in healthy donors. General observations from the study: The records held CMV serostatus as the only immune exposure information.

This CDR3 is built from 16 residues. CDR1 is MNHEY, CDR2 SVGAGI, per germline. Trimming at V came to 1 base and at J to 5 bases, leaving 8 bases not matched to a gene. About this clone: What it binds is unknown. The sample holds other DNA sequences that translate to the same CDR3.

The PCR used 60 Vbeta and 13 Jbeta primers. TCRdb's copy holds only in-frame clones and misses some; the assay was immunoSEQ multiplex PCR. Seen here are some 130,000 clones, just under 90% observed once, and the top ten hold approximately 4.7%. The sequence came from a woman under 40 in good health and CMV-seronegative. The chain recombines TRBV6-5 with TRBJ2-5; TRBD1 aligns across 9 bases. Input material: PBMCs. CDR3 DNA: TGTGCCAGCAGTTACTATTCTTGGACAGGGGAGGAGACCCAGTACTTC. As protein: CASSYYSWTGEETQYF.